The rows below give T cell receptor beta chains drawn from one sample of a study of blood T cell repertoires in COVID-19. TCRdb's copy holds only in-frame clones and misses some; the assay was immunoSEQ multiplex PCR. The sample yields tens of thousands of clones, around 87% seen once. The source material was peripheral blood. These receptors came from a man older than 75 with active or convalescent COVID-19. The CDR3 runs from the conserved cysteine through the conserved F or W. Fields, in order: V gene, CDR3 length, J gene, D gene, CDR3 protein. The D gene is left open where the match is weak.

v_gene: TRBV9; len: 15; j_gene: TRBJ1-1; d_gene: TRBD1; CDR3aa: CASSADRVGNTEAFF
v_gene: TRBV28; len: 17; j_gene: TRBJ1-2; d_gene: -; CDR3aa: CASSVPPPAGSSRGYTF
v_gene: TRBV2; len: 12; j_gene: TRBJ1-1; d_gene: -; CDR3aa: CASTPGFTEAFF
v_gene: TRBV5-1; len: 15; j_gene: TRBJ1-1; d_gene: TRBD1; CDR3aa: CASSLIGQANTEAFF
v_gene: TRBV14; len: 18; j_gene: TRBJ2-2; d_gene: TRBD1; CDR3aa: CASSQALQGGQNTGELFF
v_gene: TRBV3-1/TRBV3-2; len: 16; j_gene: TRBJ1-5; d_gene: TRBD1; CDR3aa: CASSQSTGELNQPQHF
v_gene: TRBV5-1; len: 15; j_gene: TRBJ2-5; d_gene: TRBD1; CDR3aa: CASGGQGVIQETQYF
v_gene: TRBV2; len: 16; j_gene: TRBJ2-2; d_gene: -; CDR3aa: CASQINRVPDTGELFF
v_gene: TRBV5-1; len: 18; j_gene: TRBJ1-2; d_gene: TRBD1; CDR3aa: CASRPSGTVSRSRYGYTF
v_gene: TRBV15; len: 17; j_gene: TRBJ2-4; d_gene: TRBD1; CDR3aa: CATSRNRDRGSKNIQYF
v_gene: TRBV9; len: 14; j_gene: TRBJ2-5; d_gene: -; CDR3aa: CASSAGDRKETQYF
v_gene: TRBV7-9; len: 14; j_gene: TRBJ2-5; d_gene: -; CDR3aa: CASSLASEAETQYF
v_gene: TRBV28; len: 14; j_gene: TRBJ1-6; d_gene: -; CDR3aa: CASSLPPRGSPLHF
v_gene: TRBV19; len: 15; j_gene: TRBJ1-3; d_gene: -; CDR3aa: CASSALQSSGNTIYF
v_gene: TRBV7-3; len: 15; j_gene: TRBJ2-2; d_gene: TRBD1; CDR3aa: CASSFGQGRTGELFF
v_gene: TRBV7-2; len: 13; j_gene: TRBJ2-5; d_gene: TRBD2; CDR3aa: CASSGTSGETQYF
v_gene: TRBV3-1/TRBV3-2; len: 15; j_gene: TRBJ2-3; d_gene: -; CDR3aa: CASSLEGGYTDTQYF
v_gene: TRBV2; len: 14; j_gene: TRBJ1-6; d_gene: -; CDR3aa: CASRGRVGNSPLHF
v_gene: TRBV11-2; len: 10; j_gene: TRBJ2-1; d_gene: TRBD2; CDR3aa: CAIGLAEKFF
v_gene: TRBV5-4; len: 14; j_gene: TRBJ2-1; d_gene: TRBD2; CDR3aa: CASSLGGRVDEQFF
v_gene: TRBV7-2; len: 15; j_gene: TRBJ1-1; d_gene: TRBD1; CDR3aa: CASSLIGQGVTEAFF
v_gene: TRBV19; len: 18; j_gene: TRBJ1-5; d_gene: TRBD1; CDR3aa: CASSRGDFGQGGNQPQHF
v_gene: TRBV5-1; len: 13; j_gene: TRBJ2-5; d_gene: TRBD2; CDR3aa: CASSLGGGETQYF
v_gene: TRBV3-1/TRBV3-2; len: 12; j_gene: TRBJ2-1; d_gene: -; CDR3aa: CASSILGGEQFF
v_gene: TRBV11-2; len: 16; j_gene: TRBJ1-1; d_gene: -; CDR3aa: CASSVRDNLPNTEAFF
v_gene: TRBV5-1; len: 15; j_gene: TRBJ1-3; d_gene: -; CDR3aa: CASSPGGAGGDTIYF
v_gene: TRBV7-9; len: 14; j_gene: TRBJ2-6; d_gene: -; CDR3aa: CASSPPLGANVLTF
v_gene: TRBV4-1; len: 13; j_gene: TRBJ2-3; d_gene: -; CDR3aa: CASSEQTGVTQYF
v_gene: TRBV5-1; len: 15; j_gene: TRBJ2-1; d_gene: TRBD2; CDR3aa: CASSLYAGGNNEQFF
v_gene: TRBV2; len: 14; j_gene: TRBJ1-4; d_gene: TRBD1; CDR3aa: CASSPPPQGERLFF
v_gene: TRBV2; len: 15; j_gene: TRBJ2-1; d_gene: -; CDR3aa: CASSAQTSSYNEQFF
v_gene: TRBV11-3; len: 15; j_gene: TRBJ1-6; d_gene: -; CDR3aa: CASSLDPGKGSPLHF
v_gene: TRBV9; len: 17; j_gene: TRBJ1-3; d_gene: -; CDR3aa: CASSPADHLQAGNTIYF
v_gene: TRBV30; len: 15; j_gene: TRBJ1-2; d_gene: TRBD1; CDR3aa: CAGLSNRGKGYGYTF
v_gene: TRBV24-1; len: 18; j_gene: TRBJ1-5; d_gene: TRBD1; CDR3aa: CATSDFGRGLVGEQPQHF
v_gene: TRBV7-2; len: 12; j_gene: TRBJ1-3; d_gene: -; CDR3aa: CASSATGNTIYF
v_gene: TRBV6-1; len: 16; j_gene: TRBJ2-2; d_gene: -; CDR3aa: CASSELDRQEAGELFF
v_gene: TRBV19; len: 14; j_gene: TRBJ1-6; d_gene: -; CDR3aa: CASSMGRENSPLHF
v_gene: TRBV5-1; len: 15; j_gene: TRBJ2-2; d_gene: TRBD1; CDR3aa: CASSRRQGATGELFF
v_gene: TRBV30; len: 15; j_gene: TRBJ1-2; d_gene: -; CDR3aa: CAWSVPRKANYGYTF
v_gene: TRBV3-1/TRBV3-2; len: 15; j_gene: TRBJ2-3; d_gene: TRBD1; CDR3aa: CASSLRQGLGDTQYF
v_gene: TRBV28; len: 16; j_gene: TRBJ1-1; d_gene: TRBD1; CDR3aa: CASSIALTYRGLEAFF
v_gene: TRBV3-1/TRBV3-2; len: 19; j_gene: TRBJ1-1; d_gene: TRBD1; CDR3aa: CASSQEGRAYRGQNTEAFF
v_gene: TRBV5-1; len: 16; j_gene: TRBJ2-1; d_gene: TRBD2; CDR3aa: CASSVQGLADNNEQFF
v_gene: TRBV6-5; len: 15; j_gene: TRBJ2-2; d_gene: TRBD2; CDR3aa: CASPGTSGNTGELFF
v_gene: TRBV9; len: 15; j_gene: TRBJ1-1; d_gene: TRBD1; CDR3aa: CASSARGTGSTEAFF
v_gene: TRBV3-1/TRBV3-2; len: 13; j_gene: TRBJ1-2; d_gene: -; CDR3aa: CASSPGHNYGYTF
v_gene: TRBV27; len: 15; j_gene: TRBJ2-2; d_gene: -; CDR3aa: CASSPSRLDTGELFF
v_gene: TRBV5-8; len: 16; j_gene: TRBJ1-4; d_gene: -; CDR3aa: CASSLGLEAPNEKLFF
v_gene: TRBV5-1; len: 14; j_gene: TRBJ2-1; d_gene: TRBD2; CDR3aa: CASSLSETSGRRFF
v_gene: TRBV6-5; len: 16; j_gene: TRBJ2-3; d_gene: TRBD2; CDR3aa: CASSYRAGASTDTQYF
v_gene: TRBV19; len: 16; j_gene: TRBJ1-2; d_gene: -; CDR3aa: CASSIGDGQLLRGYTF
v_gene: TRBV7-8; len: 14; j_gene: TRBJ2-3; d_gene: TRBD2; CDR3aa: CASSLGAGPDTQYF
v_gene: TRBV27; len: 15; j_gene: TRBJ1-1; d_gene: -; CDR3aa: CASSSKGYGRTEAFF